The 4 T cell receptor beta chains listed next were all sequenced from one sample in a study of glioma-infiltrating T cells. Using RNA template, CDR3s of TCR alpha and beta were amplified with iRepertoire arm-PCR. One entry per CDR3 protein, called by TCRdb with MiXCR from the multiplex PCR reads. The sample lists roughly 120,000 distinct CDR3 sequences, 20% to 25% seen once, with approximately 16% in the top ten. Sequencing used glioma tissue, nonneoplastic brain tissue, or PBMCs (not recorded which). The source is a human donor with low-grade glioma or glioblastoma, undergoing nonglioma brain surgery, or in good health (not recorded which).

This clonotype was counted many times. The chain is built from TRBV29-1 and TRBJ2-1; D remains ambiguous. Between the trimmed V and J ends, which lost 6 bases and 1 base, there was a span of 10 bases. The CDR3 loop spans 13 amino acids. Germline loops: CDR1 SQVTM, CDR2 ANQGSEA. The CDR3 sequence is CSVESVSYNEQFF. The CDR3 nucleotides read TGCAGCGTCGAATCAGTTTCCTACAATGAGCAGTTCTTC.

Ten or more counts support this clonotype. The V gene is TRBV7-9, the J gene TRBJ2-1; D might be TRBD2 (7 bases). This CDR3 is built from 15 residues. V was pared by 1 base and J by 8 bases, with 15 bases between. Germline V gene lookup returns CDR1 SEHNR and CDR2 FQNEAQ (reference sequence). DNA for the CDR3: TGTGCCAGCAGCTTAGTCGGGGGGCAAGGAGATGAGCAGTTCTTC. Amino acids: CASSLVGGQGDEQFF.

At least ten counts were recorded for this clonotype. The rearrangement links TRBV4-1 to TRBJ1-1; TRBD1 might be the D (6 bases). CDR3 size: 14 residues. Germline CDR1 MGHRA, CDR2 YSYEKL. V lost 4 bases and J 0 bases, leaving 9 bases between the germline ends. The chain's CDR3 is CASSPGQLNTEAFF. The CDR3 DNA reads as TGCGCCAGCAGCCCCGGACAGTTGAACACTGAAGCTTTCTTT.

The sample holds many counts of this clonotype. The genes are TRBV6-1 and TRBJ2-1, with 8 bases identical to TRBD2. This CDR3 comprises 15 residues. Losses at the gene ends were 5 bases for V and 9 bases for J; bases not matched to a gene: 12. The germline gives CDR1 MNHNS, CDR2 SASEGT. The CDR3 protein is CASSPPGGKFREQFF. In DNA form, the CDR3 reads TGTGCCAGCAGTCCACCGGGAGGGAAGTTCCGTGAGCAGTTCTTC.